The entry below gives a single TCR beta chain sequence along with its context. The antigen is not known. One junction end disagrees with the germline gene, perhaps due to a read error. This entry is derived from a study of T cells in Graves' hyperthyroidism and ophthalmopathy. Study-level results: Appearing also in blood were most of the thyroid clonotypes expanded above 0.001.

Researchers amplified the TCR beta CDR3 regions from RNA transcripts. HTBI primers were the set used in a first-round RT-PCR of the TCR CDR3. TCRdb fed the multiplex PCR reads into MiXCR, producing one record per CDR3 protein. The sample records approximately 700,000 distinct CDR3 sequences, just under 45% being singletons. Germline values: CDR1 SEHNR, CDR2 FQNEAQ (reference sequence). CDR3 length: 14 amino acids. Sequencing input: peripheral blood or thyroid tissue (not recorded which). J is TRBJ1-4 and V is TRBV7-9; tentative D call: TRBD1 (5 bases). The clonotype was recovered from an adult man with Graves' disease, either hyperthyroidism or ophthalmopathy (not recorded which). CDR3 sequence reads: CASSPQDGGEKLFF. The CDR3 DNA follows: TGCGCCAGCAGCCCACAGGACGGGGGTGAAAAACTGTTTTTT.